This TCR beta chain stems from a study of CD4 T cells in relation to SARS-CoV-2 and coronaviruses. Study summary: ViraFEST: roughly 9-day antigen culture of PBMCs, then TCR beta CDR3 sequencing.

Before the COVID-19 pandemic, during about 2011-2019, CD4+ T cells were taken from unexposed donors. Isolation of CD4+ T cells took place after about eleven days in culture. Unexposed-donor CD4+ T cells were probed with SARS-CoV-2 S/N and four cold-coronavirus spikes, cells permitting. Half the medium was replaced with IL-2 medium on days 3 and 7. CDR1 is SGHVS, CDR2 FNYEAQ, per germline. CDR3 length: 15 residues. With 6 bases clipped from V and 6 bases from J, the junction kept 9 bases outside the gene matches. This clone has more than one count but fewer than ten. Its target is unknown. The table came from immunoSEQ multiplex PCR; TCRdb's copy has only in-frame clones and leaves some out. Of 20,000 to 25,000 clones listed, around 80% were seen once; the top ten hold 15% to 20%.

What was sequenced was CD4+ T cells from PBMCs, cultured in vitro. The V gene is TRBV7-6, the J gene TRBJ2-3; 10 bases line up with TRBD1. The TCR comes from a human donor in good health. The DNA of the CDR3 is TGTGCCAGCAGTACGACCGGGACAGGGGCGGATACGCAGTATTTT. It codes for CASSTTGTGADTQYF.